This TCR beta chain was sequenced during a study of OX40 agonist ivuxolimab in advanced cancers. Study-wide background: An agonistic anti-OX40 (CD134) antibody, ivuxolimab, was used to treat the patients.

The CDR3 runs to 16 residues. Trimming removed 4 bases at V and 5 bases at J, with 19 bases between. Per the germline V gene, CDR1 is SGHTA and CDR2 is FQGTGA. This table comes from immunoSEQ multiplex PCR, and its TCRdb copy is limited to in-frame clones, with some not included. Of 70,000 or so clones listed, 80% to 85% are singletons. Sequencing was performed on CD4+ or CD8+ T cells sorted from blood, taken in a trial of the OX40 agonist ivuxolimab. This TCR was recovered from an adult with an advanced solid tumor such as melanoma, head and neck, liver or kidney cancer. The V gene is TRBV7-3, the J gene TRBJ2-3; either TRBD1 or TRBD2 may fit D (7 bases each). The CDR3 region is CASSSHAGGGGDTQYF. For the CDR3, the DNA is TGTGCCAGCAGCTCCCACGCAGGGGGGGGTGGAGATACGCAGTATTTT.